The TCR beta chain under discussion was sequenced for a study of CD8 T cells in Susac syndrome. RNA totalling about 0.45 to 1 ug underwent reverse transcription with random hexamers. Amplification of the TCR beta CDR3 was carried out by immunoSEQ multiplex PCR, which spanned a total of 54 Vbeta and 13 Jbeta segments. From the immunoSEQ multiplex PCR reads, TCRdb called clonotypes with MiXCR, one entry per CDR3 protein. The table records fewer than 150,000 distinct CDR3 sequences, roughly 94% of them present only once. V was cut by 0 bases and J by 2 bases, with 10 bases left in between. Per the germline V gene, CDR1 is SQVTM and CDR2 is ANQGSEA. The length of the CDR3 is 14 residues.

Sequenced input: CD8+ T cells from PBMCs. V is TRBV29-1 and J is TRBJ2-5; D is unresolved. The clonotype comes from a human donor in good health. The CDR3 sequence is CSVEDLADQETQYF. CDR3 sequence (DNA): TGCAGCGTTGAAGACTTGGCAGATCAAGAGACCCAGTACTTC.